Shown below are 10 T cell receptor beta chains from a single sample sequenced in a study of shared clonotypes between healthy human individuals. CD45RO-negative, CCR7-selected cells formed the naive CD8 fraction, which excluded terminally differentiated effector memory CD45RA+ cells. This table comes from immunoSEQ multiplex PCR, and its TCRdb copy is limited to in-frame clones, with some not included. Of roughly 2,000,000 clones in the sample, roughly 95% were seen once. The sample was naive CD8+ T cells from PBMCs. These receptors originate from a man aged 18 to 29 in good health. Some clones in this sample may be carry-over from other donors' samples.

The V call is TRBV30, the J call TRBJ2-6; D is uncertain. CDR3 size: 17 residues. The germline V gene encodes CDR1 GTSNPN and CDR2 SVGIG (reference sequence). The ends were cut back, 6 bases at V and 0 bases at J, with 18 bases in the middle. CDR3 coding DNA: TGTGCCTGTTGGGGTGAGATACCAATCTCTGGGGCCAACGTCCTGACTTTC. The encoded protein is CACWGEIPISGANVLTF.

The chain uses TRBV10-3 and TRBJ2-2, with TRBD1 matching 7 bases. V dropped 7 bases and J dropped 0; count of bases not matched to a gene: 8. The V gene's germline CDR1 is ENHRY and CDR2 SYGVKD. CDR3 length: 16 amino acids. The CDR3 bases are TGTGCCATCAATACCGGGACAGCCACGAACACCGGGGAGCTGTTTTTT. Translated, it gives CAINTGTATNTGELFF.

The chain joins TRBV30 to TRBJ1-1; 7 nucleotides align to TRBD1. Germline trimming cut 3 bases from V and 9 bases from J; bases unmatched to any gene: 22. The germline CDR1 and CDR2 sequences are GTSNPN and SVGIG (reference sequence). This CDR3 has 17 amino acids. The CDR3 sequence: CAWSGGADRPFEWKAFF. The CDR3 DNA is TGTGCCTGGAGCGGGGGGGCGGACAGGCCGTTCGAGTGGAAAGCTTTCTTT.

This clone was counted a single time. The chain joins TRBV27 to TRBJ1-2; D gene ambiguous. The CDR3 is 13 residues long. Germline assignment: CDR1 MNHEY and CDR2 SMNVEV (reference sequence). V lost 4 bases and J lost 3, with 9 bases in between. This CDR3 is CASSSYTDYGYTF. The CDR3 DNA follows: TGTGCCAGCAGTTCCTATACAGACTATGGCTACACCTTC.

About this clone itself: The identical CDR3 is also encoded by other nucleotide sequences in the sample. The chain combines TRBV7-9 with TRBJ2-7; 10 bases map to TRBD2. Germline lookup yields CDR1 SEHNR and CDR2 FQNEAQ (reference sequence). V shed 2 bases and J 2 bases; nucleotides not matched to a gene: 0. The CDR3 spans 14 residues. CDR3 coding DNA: TGTGCCAGCAGCTTAAGCGGGAGGGCCTACGAGCAGTACTTC. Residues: CASSLSGRAYEQYF.

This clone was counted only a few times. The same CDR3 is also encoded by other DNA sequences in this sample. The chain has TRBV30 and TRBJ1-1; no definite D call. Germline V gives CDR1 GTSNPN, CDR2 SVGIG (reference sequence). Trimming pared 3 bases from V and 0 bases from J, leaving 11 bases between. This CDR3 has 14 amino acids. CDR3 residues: CAWRPRGLNTEAFF. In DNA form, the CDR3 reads TGTGCCTGGAGGCCTAGAGGGCTGAACACTGAAGCTTTCTTT.

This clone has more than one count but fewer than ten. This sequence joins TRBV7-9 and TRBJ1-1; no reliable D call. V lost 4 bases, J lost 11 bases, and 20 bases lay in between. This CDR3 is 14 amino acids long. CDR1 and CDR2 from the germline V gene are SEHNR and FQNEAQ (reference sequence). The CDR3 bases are TGTGCCAGCAGCTCGACTCTCGGGCAATCGGATGCTTTCTTT. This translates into CASSSTLGQSDAFF.

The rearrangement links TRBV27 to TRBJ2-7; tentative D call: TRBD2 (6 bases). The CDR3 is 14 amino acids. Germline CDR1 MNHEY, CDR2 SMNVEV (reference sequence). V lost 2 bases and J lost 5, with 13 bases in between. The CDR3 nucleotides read TGTGCCAGCAGTTTACGGAGGGTGCCCCACGAGCAGTACTTC. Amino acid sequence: CASSLRRVPHEQYF.

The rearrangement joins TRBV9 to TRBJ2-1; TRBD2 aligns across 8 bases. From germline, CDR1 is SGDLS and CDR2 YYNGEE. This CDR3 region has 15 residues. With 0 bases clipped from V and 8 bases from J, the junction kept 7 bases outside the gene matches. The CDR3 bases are TGTGCCAGCAGCGTAGGGGTTAGCGGGAATGATGAGCAGTTCTTC. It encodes CASSVGVSGNDEQFF.

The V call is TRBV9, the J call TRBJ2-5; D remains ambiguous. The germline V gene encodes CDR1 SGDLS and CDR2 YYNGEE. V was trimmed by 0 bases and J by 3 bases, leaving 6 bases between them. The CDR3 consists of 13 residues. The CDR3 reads CASSVGSKETQYF. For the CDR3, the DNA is TGTGCCAGCAGCGTAGGTTCCAAAGAGACCCAGTACTTC.